A single sample is the source of the 11 T cell receptor beta chains below, sequenced in a study of spatial heterogeneity in lung cancer (dated by TCRdb to about 2019). The time point tag for this specimen amounts to: sample taken at primary tumor resection. TCR sequencing used whole RNA extracted from tumor and nontumor lung tissue, or from cryopreserved PBMC samples, without cell sorting. Library generation was performed with 5' RACE. TCRdb shows the sequencer as NextSeq 500. The public reads were reprocessed in TCRdb via fastp at Q25 and MiXCR, keeping in-frame beta chains. Identical CDR3 proteins give one entry, which carries the most common genes and DNA. The sample contains 45,000 to 55,000 distinct CDR3 sequences, roughly 5% of them found a single time. 11% of the sample lies in the top ten. The sample was PBMCs, taken at surgery. The source is a male donor with early-stage non-small cell lung cancer.

This clonotype has at least ten counts. This chain joins TRBV27 and TRBJ2-2, with D tentatively TRBD2 (5 bases). Looked up from germline, CDR1 is MNHEY and CDR2 is SMNVEV (reference sequence). Trimming cost V 5 bases and J 4 bases, with 14 bases left between them. The CDR3 spans 15 residues. The CDR3 region is CASSILLGSTGELFF. The CDR3, as DNA: TGTGCCAGCAGTATACTACTAGGAAGCACCGGGGAGCTGTTTTTT.

This clonotype was observed at least ten times. The CDR3 nucleotides are TGCAGTGCTAGTCCGCTAGCGGGACTAGAAAACATTCAGTACTTC. Amino acid sequence: CSASPLAGLENIQYF. The J gene is TRBJ2-4, the V gene TRBV20-1; 9 nucleotides match TRBD2. The CDR3 covers 15 residues. Losses at the gene ends were 3 bases for V and 5 bases for J; bases not matched to a gene: 8. Germline V gives CDR1 DFQATT, CDR2 SNEGSKA (reference sequence).

There are many counts of this clonotype. The chain combines TRBV6-2 or TRBV6-3 with TRBJ1-5; D remains ambiguous. The V end lost 1 base, the J end lost 0 bases, and 7 bases lay between the germline ends. The germline V gene encodes CDR1 MNHEY and CDR2 SVGEGT. The CDR3 consists of 15 residues. The CDR3: CASSYYAASNQPQHF. The CDR3 nucleotides read TGTGCCAGCAGTTACTACGCGGCTAGCAATCAGCCCCAGCATTTT.

The genes are TRBV19 and TRBJ1-5; 7 positions agree with TRBD1. The ends lost 5 bases at V and 7 bases at J; junction bases unmatched: 14. This CDR3 is 16 amino acids long. Germline-derived CDR1 and CDR2 are LNHDA and SQIVND (reference sequence). CDR3 coding DNA: TGTGCCAGTAGTTTCAATCGACAGGGCGGGGTGCAGCCCCAGCATTTT. The encoded protein is CASSFNRQGGVQPQHF. Full variable domain (remainder filled in from reference TRBV19 and TRBJ1-5): DGGITQSPKYLFRKEGQNVTLSCEQNLNHDAMYWYRQDPGQGLRLIYYSQIVNDFQKGDIAEGYSVSREKKESFPLTVTSAQKNPTAFYLCASSFNRQGGVQPQHFGDGTRLSIL.

This clonotype was found many times. The CDR3: CASSPPGGRRNEQFF. The CDR3 bases are TGTGCCAGCAGTCCGCCTGGCGGGAGGAGAAATGAGCAGTTCTTC. The chain couples TRBV6-5 to TRBJ2-1; 8 bases line up with TRBD2. This CDR3 comprises 15 residues. With 5 bases clipped from V and 7 bases from J, the junction kept 10 bases outside the gene matches. From germline, CDR1 is MNHEY and CDR2 SVGAGI.

This clonotype was counted many times. The chain recombines TRBV12-3 or TRBV12-4 with TRBJ2-2, with a tentative D call TRBD2 (6 bases). The CDR3 consists of 16 residues. V gave up 2 bases and J gave up 0 bases, with 10 bases separating them. The CDR3 region has the DNA TGTGCCAGCAGTTTAAGGCTAGCGTCGAACACCGGGGAGCTGTTTTTT. Translating gives CASSLRLASNTGELFF.

This clonotype was seen many times. This chain uses TRBV4-3 with TRBJ1-5; maybe TRBD1 (6 bases). This CDR3 contains 13 residues. Germline V gene sequence: CDR1 LGHNA, CDR2 YSLEER. The V gene lost 2 bases and the J gene lost 7 bases, with 9 bases spanning the gap. The DNA of the CDR3 is TGCGCCAGCAGCCAAAACAGGGAACAGCCCCAGCATTTT. It encodes CASSQNREQPQHF.

This clonotype was counted ten times or more. The rearrangement joins TRBV28 to TRBJ2-1; perhaps TRBD2 as D (6 bases). Trimming removed 3 bases from V and 0 bases from J, with 15 bases in between. This CDR3 has 17 residues. Germline assignment: CDR1 MDHEN and CDR2 SYDVKM. The CDR3 nucleotides read TGTGCCAGCAGTTTTGGGGGGTGGTCCAGCTCCTACAATGAGCAGTTCTTC. As protein: CASSFGGWSSSYNEQFF.

The V and J genes are TRBV7-2 and TRBJ2-3; D call uncertain. Trimming pared 2 bases from V and 10 bases from J, leaving 13 bases between. Germline V gene lookup returns CDR1 SGHTA and CDR2 FQGNSA. This CDR3 is 13 amino acids long. The CDR3 DNA follows: TGTGCCAGCAGCTTACAGAAAAGGGATCCGCAGTATTTT. This gives the protein CASSLQKRDPQYF.

This clonotype has only a few counts. The chain's CDR3 is CSARDLRQGLETQYF. The CDR3 nucleotides read TGCAGTGCTAGAGATCTGAGACAGGGGCTGGAGACCCAGTACTTC. The genes are TRBV20-1 and TRBJ2-5; TRBD1 matches at 8 bases. V was clipped by 0 bases and J by 5 bases; unmatched bases: 8. This CDR3 is built from 15 residues. Germline V CDR1 and CDR2: DFQATT, SNEGSKA (reference sequence).

This clonotype was observed at least ten times. The chain recombines TRBV6-6 with TRBJ2-7; D not certain. This CDR3 contains 12 residues. CDR1 and CDR2 (germline): MNHNY, SVGAGI (reference sequence). Trimming left V 3 bases short and J 7 bases short, with 10 bases between. The CDR3: CASSYVGTEQYF. The DNA for the CDR3 is TGTGCCAGCAGTTATGTAGGAACTGAGCAGTACTTC.